Shown below are 6 T cell receptor beta chains from a single sample sequenced in a study of metastatic and nonmetastatic thyroid tumors. TCRdb re-clonotyped the PCR reads through MiXCR. The sample holds around 15,000 clones, 20% to 30% seen once. Thyroid surgery was performed in patients who had received no treatment beforehand. What was sequenced was tumor tissue. These TCRs come from a female donor with papillary thyroid cancer or a benign thyroid nodule (not recorded which). Some clones in this sample may be carry-over from other donors' samples.

On this clone itself: The junction differs from germline at one of its ends, possibly a read error. The V and J genes are TRBV28 and TRBJ2-7; D is tentatively TRBD1 or TRBD2 (6 bases each). CDR1 and CDR2 from the germline V gene are MDHEN and SYDVKM. The CDR3 runs to 15 residues. CDR3 sequence reads: CASSSIMGGSYDQYF. The CDR3 nucleotides read TGTGCCAGCAGTTCCATAATGGGGGGCTCCTACGATCAGTACTTC.

This clone showed up many times. The chain combines TRBV11-2 with TRBJ2-3; unclear D gene. CDR1 SGHAT and CDR2 FQNNGV come from the germline V gene. The CDR3 length is 12 residues. V lost 1 base to trimming and J lost 4 bases, with 3 bases between them. The CDR3 region is CASSLVADTQYF. In nucleotides, the CDR3 is TGTGCCAGCAGCTTAGTAGCAGATACGCAGTATTTT. The full variable domain, its missing parts supplied by reference TRBV11-2 and TRBJ2-3, is EAGVAQSPRYKIIEKRQSVAFWCNPISGHATLYWYQQILGQGPKLLIQFQNNGVVDDSQLPKDRFSAERLKGVDSTLKIQPAKLEDSAVYLCASSLVADTQYFGPGTRLTVL.

This rearrangement joins TRBV20-1 to TRBJ1-5; D gene uncertain. CDR3 length: 13 residues. Per germline, CDR1 DFQATT and CDR2 SNEGSKA (reference sequence). V lost 3 bases, J lost 5 bases, and 11 bases lay in between. In DNA, the CDR3 is TGCAGTGCTAGGGAAGACGTCGATCAGCCCCAGCATTTT. Its translation is CSAREDVDQPQHF.

The chain is built from TRBV27 and TRBJ1-2; no reliable D call. The V end was cut by 8 bases, the J end by 0 bases, with 10 bases between. This CDR3 is built from 13 residues. CDR1 MNHEY and CDR2 SMNVEV come from the germline V gene (reference sequence). The CDR3 nucleotides read TGTGCCAGCCGCCGGGCCGCTAACTATGGCTACACCTTC. Protein sequence: CASRRAANYGYTF.

At least ten counts were recorded for this clone. The CDR3 region has the DNA TGTGCCAGCAGTTATTCCCCGGACAGGAGCACAGATACGCAGTATTTT. It translates to CASSYSPDRSTDTQYF. This chain links TRBV6-6 with TRBJ2-3, with 7 bases that match TRBD1. Germline V gene sequence: CDR1 MNHNY, CDR2 SVGAGI (reference sequence). The CDR3 spans 16 residues. V dropped 3 bases and J dropped 0; count of bases not matched to a gene: 6.

This clone was detected ten times or more. J is TRBJ2-3 and V is TRBV7-2, with 13 bases fitting TRBD2. Trimming removed 4 bases from V and 5 bases from J; junction bases left unmatched: 9. Germline V gene sequence: CDR1 SGHTA, CDR2 FQGNSA. The CDR3 is 17 amino acids. DNA for the CDR3: TGTGCCAGCAGCTCAGGGACTAGCGGGGTTGTCAGAGATACGCAGTATTTT. It translates to CASSSGTSGVVRDTQYF.